The 32 T cell receptor beta chains presented below share a single source sample, sequenced in a study of vaccination and CD4 T cells after COVID-19 (dated by TCRdb to between 2021 and 2024). Read against the paper, the sample's treatment or condition label means: roughly 10-day PBMC culture with coronavirus spike peptide pools or control peptides (ViraFEST assay). CD4+ T cells from unexposed donors were collected before the COVID-19 pandemic (2011-2018). Antigens of these TCRs are unknown. The library came from PCR. Sequencer: Illumina iSeq 100. At the Johns Hopkins FTIC core, DNA from the cultured CD4+ T cells underwent TCR sequencing with the Oncomine TCR Beta short-read assay. The QIAamp micro DNA kit was used to extract genomic DNA from the cultured CD4+ T cells. TCRdb passed the public sequencing reads through fastp at Q25 and MiXCR, retaining productive beta sequences. Entries are consolidated by CDR3 protein sequence, retaining the most common genes and DNA. This sample lists about 10,000 distinct CDR3 sequences; roughly 34% were detected once. The ten top clones hold 15% to 19% of the sample.

The source material was CD4+ T cells from blood, cultured in vitro. The receptors shown here come from a human donor in good health.

The V and J genes are TRBV27 and TRBJ1-5; perhaps TRBD1 as D (6 bases). Trimming left V 5 bases short and J 2 bases short, with 10 bases between. Germline CDR1 and CDR2: MNHEY and SMNVEV (reference sequence). The CDR3 extends over 14 amino acids. The CDR3 coding sequence is TGTGCCAGCAGTCGGGGGCAGGGCAATCAGCCCCAGCATTTT. Its protein product is CASSRGQGNQPQHF.

The sample holds a few counts of this clonotype. The V and J genes are TRBV28 and TRBJ1-5, with D possibly TRBD1 on 6 matching bases. Germline CDR1 is MDHEN and CDR2 is SYDVKM. This CDR3 has 16 residues. Between the trimmed V and J ends, which lost 3 bases and 2 bases, there was a span of 14 bases. For the CDR3, the DNA is TGTGCCAGCAGTTTGGTTCAGGGGCTGGGCAATCAGCCCCAGCATTTT. This sequence encodes CASSLVQGLGNQPQHF.

The V call is TRBV7-8, the J call TRBJ2-7; possibly TRBD2 for D (5 bases). The CDR3 sequence is 13 residues long. Between the trimmed V and J ends, which lost 6 bases and 6 bases, there was a span of 15 bases. CDR1 is SGHVS and CDR2 is FQNEAQ in the germline V gene. CDR3 residues: CASSLITRGEQYF. CDR3 DNA: TGTGCCAGCAGTTTGATAACTAGAGGCGAGCAGTACTTC. The complete variable domain, with remaining parts taken from reference TRBV7-8 and TRBJ2-7, reads GAGVSQSPRYKVAKRGQDVALRCDPISGHVSLFWYQQALGQGPEFLTYFQNEAQLDKSGLPSDRFFAERPEGSVSTLKIQRTQQEDSAVYLCASSLITRGEQYFGPGTRLTVT.

The rearrangement uses TRBV20-1 and TRBJ1-1; no reliable D call. Germline CDR1 is DFQATT and CDR2 is SNEGSKA (reference sequence). The CDR3 length is 15 residues. The germline V and J ends were trimmed by 0 bases and 7 bases, with 18 bases remaining between them. The CDR3 loop is CSARDQFGGRGEAFF. CDR3 bases: TGCAGTGCTAGAGATCAATTCGGAGGGCGTGGTGAAGCTTTCTTT.

The chain employs TRBV7-9 and TRBJ2-5, with 7 bases identical to TRBD1. V was pared by 5 bases and J by 2 bases, with 11 bases of the junction left unmatched. CDR3 length equals 16 residues. Germline V lookup: CDR1 SEHNR, CDR2 FQNEAQ (reference sequence). The CDR3 here is CASSIGDSPTQETQYF. CDR3 coding DNA: TGTGCCAGCAGCATAGGGGACAGTCCGACACAAGAGACCCAGTACTTC.

This clonotype was observed a few times. The V call is TRBV7-9, the J call TRBJ1-6, with D possibly being TRBD1 (6 bases). CDR1 and CDR2 (germline): SEHNR, FQNEAQ (reference sequence). This CDR3 contains 14 residues. V dropped 4 bases and J dropped 4 bases, with 8 bases sitting between them. The CDR3 loop is CASSSDSYNSPLHF. In nucleotides, the CDR3 is TGTGCCAGCAGCTCGGACAGTTATAATTCACCCCTCCACTTT.

This clonotype was seen a handful of times. The chain joins TRBV7-8 to TRBJ2-1; the match to TRBD2 covers 13 bases. Trimming at V came to 5 bases and at J to 10 bases, leaving 8 bases not matched to a gene. This CDR3 is built from 15 residues. CDR1 is SGHVS and CDR2 is FQNEAQ in the germline V gene. CDR3 in DNA: TGTGCCAGCAGCCCCCGACTAGCGGGAGGCTCAGAGCAGTTCTTC. Protein sequence: CASSPRLAGGSEQFF.

This chain joins TRBV28 and TRBJ1-1; D is uncertain. Trimming stripped 1 base from V and 1 base from J, with 4 bases between. Per the germline V gene, CDR1 is MDHEN and CDR2 is SYDVKM. The CDR3 spans 13 residues. The CDR3 reads CASSLFGNTEAFF. The CDR3 DNA follows: TGTGCCAGCAGTTTATTTGGGAACACTGAAGCTTTCTTT.

Concerning this clonotype itself: The junction and the germline gene differ at one end; a read error may be behind it. V gene TRBV6-2 or TRBV6-3 combines with J gene TRBJ1-1; the D gene is possibly TRBD1 (5 bases). This CDR3 contains 14 residues. The V gene's germline CDR1 is MNHEY and CDR2 SVGEGT. The CDR3 coding sequence is TGTGCCAGCGGGGGAGGCAGACTGAACACTGAAGCTCTCTTT. Amino acids: CASGGGRLNTEALF.

The CDR3 region has the DNA TGTGCCAGCAGTTACCGCCGAGGGTCAGATACGCAGTATTTT. It translates to CASSYRRGSDTQYF. V and J are TRBV6-5 and TRBJ2-3, with a tentative D call TRBD2 (5 bases). V shed 2 bases and J shed 4 bases, with 10 bases lying between them. The CDR3 totals 14 residues. Germline values: CDR1 MNHEY, CDR2 SVGAGI.

This clonotype has just a few counts. The V and J genes are TRBV12-3 or TRBV12-4 and TRBJ1-2, with unresolved D. The germline V and J ends were trimmed by 5 bases and 5 bases, with 12 bases remaining between them. The CDR3 totals 13 residues. CDR3: CASSPSDGYGYTF. In DNA, the CDR3 is TGTGCCAGCAGTCCATCGGACGGATATGGCTACACCTTC.

V and J are TRBV5-4 and TRBJ2-4; tentatively, D is TRBD1 (6 bases). This CDR3 region has 18 residues. Germline-derived CDR1 and CDR2 are SGHNT and YYREEE (reference sequence). Trimming pared 4 bases from V and 0 bases from J, leaving 20 bases between. CDR3 in amino acids: CASSPRQDGSLAKNIQYF. The CDR3 DNA is TGTGCCAGCAGCCCACGACAGGATGGGAGTCTAGCCAAAAACATTCAGTACTTC.

The genes are TRBV2 and TRBJ2-5; D is unclear. CDR1 and CDR2 from the germline V gene are SNHLY and FYNNEI. The CDR3 loop spans 10 amino acids. V was clipped by 8 bases and J by 2 bases, with 3 bases between them. CDR3 protein: CASGQETQYF. CDR3 bases: TGTGCCAGCGGACAAGAGACCCAGTACTTC.

This clonotype was seen just once. The rearrangement links TRBV7-2 to TRBJ2-1; TRBD2 is a possible D gene (6 bases). Trimming shortened V by 2 bases and J by 0 bases, and 14 bases separated the two germline ends. This CDR3 is 17 amino acids long. From germline, CDR1 is SGHTA and CDR2 FQGNSA. For the CDR3, the DNA is TGTGCCAGCAGCTTATCCGGACGGCGGGGCTCCTACAATGAGCAGTTCTTC. Translated: CASSLSGRRGSYNEQFF.

V usage is TRBV28 and J usage is TRBJ1-1, with D uncertain. V lost 4 bases, J lost 9 bases, and 12 bases lay in between. The CDR3 sequence is 12 residues long. Germline CDR1 reads MDHEN; CDR2 reads SYDVKM. This CDR3 reads CASSSGRQKAFF. The DNA of the CDR3 is TGTGCCAGCAGTTCCGGGCGACAAAAAGCTTTCTTT.

This chain joins TRBV5-1 and TRBJ1-1; 11 bases line up with TRBD1. The CDR3 extends over 17 amino acids. Per germline, CDR1 SGHRS and CDR2 YFSETQ. V was clipped by 0 bases and J by 0 bases; unmatched bases: 4. The CDR3 coding sequence is TGCGCCAGCAGCTTGGAAGGGACAGGGGGATTGAACACTGAAGCTTTCTTT. Amino acid sequence: CASSLEGTGGLNTEAFF.

This clonotype was observed once. V and J are TRBV4-3 and TRBJ1-1; D might be TRBD1 (5 bases). This CDR3 contains 15 residues. V gave up 1 base and J gave up 5 bases, with 14 bases separating them. The V gene's germline CDR1 is LGHNA and CDR2 YSLEER. The CDR3 region has the DNA TGCGCCAGCAGCCAAGTGGGGGGAGGAGGAACTGAAGCTTTCTTT. Translation: CASSQVGGGGTEAFF.

The chain has TRBV6-1 and TRBJ1-1; TRBD1 aligns across 8 bases. CDR1 MNHNS and CDR2 SASEGT come from the germline V gene. The CDR3 has 14 amino acids. V trimming: 8 bases; J trimming: 6 bases; junction bases outside the gene matches: 11. CDR3 protein: CASGNRGVWAEAFF. Written as DNA, the CDR3 is TGTGCCAGCGGAAACAGGGGGGTTTGGGCTGAAGCTTTCTTT.

A few counts support this clonotype. CDR3 sequence reads: CASSLDPRLAGGSTDTQYF. CDR3 DNA sequence: TGTGCCAGCAGCTTAGACCCTCGACTAGCGGGGGGAAGCACAGATACGCAGTATTTT. V gene TRBV7-2 combines with J gene TRBJ2-3; 13 bases match TRBD2. This CDR3 comprises 19 residues. V lost 1 base to trimming and J lost 0 bases; unmatched junction nucleotides: 7. Looked up from germline, CDR1 is SGHTA and CDR2 is FQGNSA.

The chain uses TRBV14 and TRBJ2-5, with 7 positions matching TRBD1. The ends lost 4 bases at V and 4 bases at J; junction bases unmatched: 3. The CDR3 has 13 amino acids. The germline CDR1 and CDR2 sequences are SGHDN and FVKESK. CDR3 amino acids: CASSRGQIETQYF. The CDR3 bases are TGTGCCAGCAGCCGGGGACAGATAGAGACCCAGTACTTC.

The J gene is TRBJ2-7, the V gene TRBV7-6; the D gene could be TRBD1 or TRBD2 (6 bases each). From germline, CDR1 is SGHVS and CDR2 FNYEAQ. V gave up 4 bases and J gave up 3 bases, with 16 bases separating them. The CDR3 is 15 amino acids. CDR3 region: CASSSNIADSYEQYF. CDR3 nucleotide sequence: TGTGCCAGCAGCTCAAACATAGCGGACAGCTACGAGCAGTACTTC.

This clonotype was found a few times. The J gene is TRBJ1-1, the V gene TRBV5-4; TRBD1 is a possible D gene (6 bases). Germline V lookup: CDR1 SGHNT, CDR2 YYREEE (reference sequence). This CDR3 is built from 13 residues. V was clipped by 4 bases and J by 5 bases, with 12 bases between them. The CDR3 here is CASSSGGRTEAFF. As DNA, the CDR3 is TGTGCCAGCAGCAGCGGGGGGCGGACTGAAGCTTTCTTT.

This rearrangement joins TRBV4-3 to TRBJ2-7, with no clear D. Between the trimmed V and J ends, which lost 1 base and 1 base, there was a span of 5 bases. Germline CDR1 LGHNA, CDR2 YSLEER. The CDR3 is 13 amino acids. Here the CDR3 reads CASSQGPSYEQYF. The DNA for the CDR3 is TGCGCCAGCAGCCAAGGTCCTTCCTACGAGCAGTACTTC.

The rearrangement joins TRBV5-1 to TRBJ2-3; the match to TRBD2 covers 7 bases. The length of the CDR3 is 15 residues. V shed 2 bases, J shed 4 bases, and the junction held 7 bases outside the gene matches. Germline V CDR1 and CDR2: SGHRS, YFSETQ. CDR3 amino acids: CASSLMGGSADTQYF. The CDR3 coding sequence is TGCGCCAGCAGCTTAATGGGAGGGTCCGCAGATACGCAGTATTTT.

This clonotype came up a few times. V is TRBV27 and J is TRBJ1-6; D possibly corresponds to TRBD1 (6 bases). Trimming removed 4 bases from V and 10 bases from J, with 17 bases in between. CDR3 length: 15 amino acids. In germline, CDR1 is MNHEY, CDR2 SMNVEV (reference sequence). The CDR3 DNA follows: TGTGCCAGCAGTTACAACGGGGACATCAAGTCACCCCTCCACTTT. This gives the protein CASSYNGDIKSPLHF.

The sample holds a few counts of this clonotype. This chain uses TRBV27 with TRBJ2-7; 7 bases fit TRBD1. CDR3 length: 14 residues. The J segment lost 3 bases and the V segment lost 6 bases, leaving 8 bases of the junction unmatched. CDR1 MNHEY and CDR2 SMNVEV come from the germline V gene (reference sequence). CDR3 coding DNA: TGTGCCAGCAGCCTCCGGGACAGAGGCTACGAGCAGTACTTC. Translated: CASSLRDRGYEQYF.

The table lists this clonotype with a few counts. J is TRBJ2-1 and V is TRBV20-1; TRBD2 agrees at 9 bases. Per the germline V gene, CDR1 is DFQATT and CDR2 is SNEGSKA (reference sequence). CDR3 length: 15 residues. V gave up 3 bases and J gave up 9 bases; unmatched junction bases: 12. The CDR3 bases are TGCAGTGCTAGTGAGGGCGGGAGGGCCTCTTCTGAGCAGTTCTTC. This codes for CSASEGGRASSEQFF.

This clonotype was seen a handful of times. This CDR3 is CSARDPVPGELFF. The CDR3 region has the DNA TGCAGTGCTAGAGATCCTGTTCCCGGGGAGCTGTTTTTT. This rearrangement joins TRBV20-1 to TRBJ2-2; D is unclear. V was clipped by 0 bases and J by 6 bases, with 8 bases between them. Germline lookup yields CDR1 DFQATT and CDR2 SNEGSKA (reference sequence). The CDR3 consists of 13 residues.

The chain combines TRBV7-2 with TRBJ2-7; D is perhaps TRBD1 or TRBD2 (5 bases each). The CDR3 is 15 residues long. Trimming removed 5 bases from V and 2 bases from J, with 16 bases in between. Per the germline V gene, CDR1 is SGHTA and CDR2 is FQGNSA. CDR3: CASSKHGTATYEQYF. The CDR3 DNA follows: TGTGCCAGCAGCAAACACGGGACCGCAACCTACGAGCAGTACTTC.

This chain uses TRBV9 with TRBJ2-5; no firm D call. Germline assignment: CDR1 SGDLS and CDR2 YYNGEE. V lost 0 bases, J lost 5 bases, and 11 bases lay in between. There are 14 residues in the CDR3. The CDR3 sequence is CASSVGMAGETQYF. Here the CDR3 DNA reads TGTGCCAGCAGCGTAGGGATGGCTGGCGAGACCCAGTACTTC.

Concerning this clonotype: Germline is not matched at one junction end, which may reflect a read error. The V and J genes are TRBV7-7 and TRBJ2-5; possible D gene TRBD1, 5 bases. Germline assignment: CDR1 SSHAT and CDR2 FNYEAQ (reference sequence). This CDR3 is 14 amino acids long. The CDR3 DNA reads TGTGCTAGCAGCTTAGGTAGGGGCGGCCAGACCCAGTACTTC. Its protein product is CASSLGRGGQTQYF.

V usage is TRBV6-2 or TRBV6-3 and J usage is TRBJ2-7; no reliable D call. Germline assignment: CDR1 MNHEY and CDR2 SVGEGT. V lost 2 bases to trimming and J lost 0 bases, with 5 bases between them. This CDR3 contains 13 residues. CDR3 sequence: CASSYGVSYEQYF. Written as DNA, the CDR3 is TGTGCCAGCAGTTACGGGGTCTCCTACGAGCAGTACTTC.